These T cell receptor beta chains were read from a single sample in a study of cytomegalovirus exposure and HLA in healthy donors. Measured with immunoSEQ multiplex PCR; TCRdb has only the in-frame clones, and not every one. The profile shows about 150,000 clones, about two thirds of them singletons. The sample was PBMCs. Source of these receptors: a man aged 55 to 70 in good health and CMV-seronegative. The CDR3 runs from the conserved cysteine through the conserved F or W. A D gene is named only where the DNA matches it firmly. Clone size is not always given. Where it is, it says once, few, many or a class for expanded clones.

NA | TRBJ1-1 | TRBV29-1 | NA | TGCAGCGCCCAAAGCGGGGTTAACACTGAAGCTTTCTTT | CSAQSGVNTEAFF
TRBD1 | TRBJ1-4 | TRBV28 | NA | TGTGCCAGCAGTTTATCGGGACAGGGGGCATGGGCTAATGAAAAACTGTTTTTT | CASSLSGQGAWANEKLFF
NA | TRBJ2-7 | TRBV20-1 | NA | TGCAGTGCCGGCTACGAGCAGTACTTC | CSAGYEQYF
TRBD2 | TRBJ2-7 | TRBV7-2 | NA | TGTGCCAGCAGCTTAGAGGGGACTAGCGGTTCTTACGAGCAGTACTTC | CASSLEGTSGSYEQYF
TRBD1 | TRBJ1-1 | TRBV27 | NA | TGTGCCAGCAGTTTACAGGGGGCTGAGGGAGCTTTCTTT | CASSLQGAEGAFF
TRBD1 | TRBJ1-2 | TRBV5-6 | few | TGTGCCAGCAGCACGGACAGGGCGAGTTTGGACTATGGCTACACCTTC | CASSTDRASLDYGYTF
TRBD2 | TRBJ2-3 | TRBV27 | NA | TGTGCCAGCAGTTTGTCTAGCGGGCGTACAGATACGCAGTATTTT | CASSLSSGRTDTQYF
TRBD1 | TRBJ1-6 | TRBV7-8 | NA | TGTGCCAGCAGCTTAACCCGACAGGGGGCAAATTCACCCCTCCACTTT | CASSLTRQGANSPLHF
NA | TRBJ1-1 | TRBV7-2 | few | TGTGCCAGCAGCTTGGAGGATGAAGCTTTCTTT | CASSLEDEAFF
TRBD1 | TRBJ2-3 | TRBV6-1 | NA | TGTGCCGGGGGGACAGGGACGACAGATACGCAGTATTTT | CAGGTGTTDTQYF
TRBD1 | TRBJ1-2 | TRBV6-5 | NA | TGTGCCAGCAGTCCTCCGGGACAGGGGGCCCACTTC | CASSPPGQGAHF
TRBD1 | TRBJ1-1 | TRBV28 | NA | TGTGCCAGCAGGCCCCCGGGACAGGGGGCTGAAGCTTTCTTT | CASRPPGQGAEAFF
NA | TRBJ1-2 | TRBV4-3 | NA | TGCGCCAGCAGCCACGCTAATAATGGCTACACCTTC | CASSHANNGYTF
TRBD1 | TRBJ2-7 | TRBV25-1 | few | TGTGCCAGCAGTGGGGTAGGACAGGGGGTTCTATACGAGCAGTACTTC | CASSGVGQGVLYEQYF
TRBD1 | TRBJ1-1 | TRBV5-6 | NA | TGTGCCAGCAGCCCCGTGGACAGGGCCACTGAAGCTTTCTTT | CASSPVDRATEAFF
NA | TRBJ1-2 | TRBV6-1 | NA | TGTGCCAGCAGGGGCAGTAACTATGGCTACACCTTC | CASRGSNYGYTF
TRBD1 | TRBJ2-5 | TRBV4-1 | NA | TGCGCCAGCGGACAGGGGGGCTTCCAAGAGACCCAGTACTTC | CASGQGGFQETQYF
NA | TRBJ2-5 | TRBV6-6 | NA | TGTGCCAGCATGTTAACCAGGGTTAGAGAGACCCAGTACTTC | CASMLTRVRETQYF
NA | TRBJ2-7 | TRBV9 | NA | TGTGCCAGCAGCGATGCCCGGGTTTCATACGAGCAGTACTTC | CASSDARVSYEQYF
NA | TRBJ1-2 | TRBV6-5 | NA | TGTGCCAGCAGTCCAACCTGGACAGACTATGGCTACACCTTC | CASSPTWTDYGYTF
NA | TRBJ1-5 | TRBV5-4 | NA | TGTGCCAGCAGCCACGGGGGAAGCAATCAGCCCCAGCATTTT | CASSHGGSNQPQHF
NA | TRBJ1-2 | TRBV5-6 | NA | TGTGCCAGCAGTTATAAACAGGGAAACTATGGCTACCCCTTC | CASSYKQGNYGYPF
TRBD2 | TRBJ2-3 | TRBV29-1 | NA | TGCAGCGTCCGGGAGCGGGATAGCACAGATACGCAGTATTTT | CSVRERDSTDTQYF
NA | TRBJ2-3 | TRBV5-1 | NA | TGCGCCAGCAGCTGGAAGGAGCGGGTCACAGATACGCAGTATTTT | CASSWKERVTDTQYF
TRBD1 | TRBJ2-6 | TRBV7-8 | NA | TGTGCCAGCAGCTTCGGGACAGGGACCTCTGGGGCCAACGTCCTGACTTTC | CASSFGTGTSGANVLTF
TRBD1 | TRBJ2-7 | TRBV18 | NA | TGTGCCAGCTCACCTGTTGGGACAGGGGACTACGAGCAGTACTTC | CASSPVGTGDYEQYF
NA | TRBJ1-2 | TRBV27 | NA | TGTGCCAGCAGTTTATCGGGCAACAACTATGGCTACACCTTC | CASSLSGNNYGYTF
NA | TRBJ2-7 | TRBV4-2 | NA | TGTGCCAGCAGCCTCAGCACCGGGGACACCTACGAGCAGTACTTC | CASSLSTGDTYEQYF
NA | TRBJ2-5 | TRBV30 | NA | TGTGCCTGGAGTCACAGGGAAATCGGAGAGACCCAGTACTTC | CAWSHREIGETQYF
TRBD1 | TRBJ1-1 | TRBV30 | NA | TGTGCCTGGAGTAAACCCGGGACAGGGGGCCGGAACACTGAAGCTTTCTTT | CAWSKPGTGGRNTEAFF
TRBD2 | TRBJ2-1 | TRBV11-2 | NA | TGTGCCAGCAGCGCGGGAGTGGGTGAGCAGTTCTTC | CASSAGVGEQFF
TRBD1 | TRBJ1-6 | TRBV5-6 | NA | TGTGCCAGCAGCGAGAAGGGGGCTTGGAGAGCCCTCCACTTT | CASSEKGAWRALHF
TRBD1 | TRBJ1-1 | TRBV7-3 | NA | TGTGCCAGCAGCACCCCAGGGGGCACTGAAGCTTTCTTT | CASSTPGGTEAFF
TRBD2 | TRBJ2-7 | TRBV11-2 | NA | TGTGCCAGCAGCCTCGGGGGGGCAGGATCATACGAGCAGTACTTC | CASSLGGAGSYEQYF
NA | TRBJ1-5 | TRBV7-6 | NA | TGTGCCAGCAGCTTAGCTGAACGGTCAGGGCAGGGTCAGCCCCAGCATTTT | CASSLAERSGQGQPQHF
TRBD1 | TRBJ1-2 | TRBV28 | few | TGTGCCAGCAGTTCTTGGACAGGGGCGGACTATGGCTACACCTTC | CASSSWTGADYGYTF
NA | TRBJ1-2 | TRBV6-1 | NA | TGTGCCAGCAGTGTCCCAGGGGCCGGCCCTTATGGCTACACCTTC | CASSVPGAGPYGYTF
TRBD1 | TRBJ1-1 | TRBV6-5 | NA | TGTGCCAGCAGTTACCTGACAGGGTACACTGAAGCTTTCTTT | CASSYLTGYTEAFF
TRBD1 | TRBJ1-5 | TRBV5-6 | NA | TGTGCCAGCAGCTTGGCGGACAGGGGAAATCAGCCCCAGCATTTT | CASSLADRGNQPQHF
TRBD1 | TRBJ2-7 | TRBV30 | NA | TGTGCCTGTGACAGGGGTTACGAGCAGTACTTC | CACDRGYEQYF
TRBD1 | TRBJ2-7 | TRBV6-5 | NA | TGTGCCAGCAGCCGCACAGGGGGGCTCCACGAGCAGTACTTC | CASSRTGGLHEQYF
TRBD2 | TRBJ2-1 | TRBV19 | NA | TGTGCCAGTAGTCGGGGGGAGTGGGTCAATGAGCAGTTCTTC | CASSRGEWVNEQFF
NA | TRBJ2-2 | TRBV5-1 | few | TGCGCCAGCAGCTTGGTCGGGAGTGGAACCGGGGAGCTGTTTTTT | CASSLVGSGTGELFF
TRBD1 | TRBJ1-4 | TRBV5-1 | NA | TGCGCCAGCAGCTCCGCCTTAGGGACAGATAATGAAAAACTGTTTTTT | CASSSALGTDNEKLFF
TRBD2 | TRBJ2-2 | TRBV9 | NA | TGTGCCAGCAGCGTAGACAGCGGGGTAAACACCGGGGAGCTGTTTTTT | CASSVDSGVNTGELFF